One sample yielded the 5 T cell receptor beta chains listed below, sequenced in a study of T cells in Graves' hyperthyroidism and ophthalmopathy. Template material for amplifying TCR beta CDR3 regions consisted of RNA transcripts. RT-PCR in the first round (using the HTBI primer set) targeted the TCR CDR3. TCRdb re-derived calls from the multiplex PCR reads in MiXCR, one entry per CDR3 protein. The table has under 550,000 distinct CDR3 sequences, less than 20% seen once. The sequenced sample consisted of blood. These receptors came from a man aged 35 to 55 with Graves' ophthalmopathy.

The V gene is TRBV5-6, the J gene TRBJ2-3; 14 positions agree with TRBD2. The germline V gene has CDR1 SGHDT and CDR2 YYEEEE. Unmatched junction bases numbered 11, after V lost 4 bases and J lost 4 bases. The CDR3 is made up of 18 amino acids. The CDR3 coding sequence is TGTGCCAGCAGCGGGGGTCGACTAGCGGGAGGGTCCTCAGATACGCAGTATTTT. It translates to CASSGGRLAGGSSDTQYF.

Ten or more counts support this clonotype. V gene TRBV28 combines with J gene TRBJ1-1, with a possible D match to TRBD1 (5 bases). Germline V gene sequence: CDR1 MDHEN, CDR2 SYDVKM. V lost 3 bases and J lost 5, with 13 bases in between. This CDR3 spans 14 amino acids. In nucleotides, the CDR3 is TGTGCCAGCAGTTTCCCAGGGCCGCGAACTGAAGCTTTCTTT. It yields the protein CASSFPGPRTEAFF.

The sample holds many counts of this clonotype. The chain combines TRBV2 with TRBJ2-5; 10 bases align to TRBD1. Germline V gene sequence: CDR1 SNHLY, CDR2 FYNNEI. The CDR3 has 15 residues. V lost 5 bases to trimming and J lost 5 bases; unmatched junction nucleotides: 8. Written as DNA, the CDR3 is TGTGCCAGCAGTAGGGGGGACAGGGGTTTGGAGACCCAGTACTTC. Its translation is CASSRGDRGLETQYF.

This sequence joins TRBV5-1 and TRBJ2-3; 7 bases are a match to TRBD2. Trimming took 4 bases from V and 4 from J; bases not matched to a gene: 6. The CDR3 runs to 14 residues. Germline V gene data show CDR1 as SGHRS and CDR2 as YFSETQ. The CDR3 nucleotides read TGCGCCAGCAGCCTATGGGGAGGGGCAGATACGCAGTATTTT. Amino acid sequence: CASSLWGGADTQYF.

This clonotype turned up a few times. The J gene is TRBJ2-7, the V gene TRBV15; TRBD1 matches 8 bases. Trimming took 1 base from V and 0 from J; bases not matched to a gene: 8. The CDR3 is made up of 17 amino acids. CDR1 is LNHNV and CDR2 is YYDKDF in the germline V gene (reference sequence). The CDR3 coding sequence is TGTGCCACCAGCAGAGTTCACGGACAGGGAAACTCCTACGAGCAGTACTTC. The encoded protein is CATSRVHGQGNSYEQYF.